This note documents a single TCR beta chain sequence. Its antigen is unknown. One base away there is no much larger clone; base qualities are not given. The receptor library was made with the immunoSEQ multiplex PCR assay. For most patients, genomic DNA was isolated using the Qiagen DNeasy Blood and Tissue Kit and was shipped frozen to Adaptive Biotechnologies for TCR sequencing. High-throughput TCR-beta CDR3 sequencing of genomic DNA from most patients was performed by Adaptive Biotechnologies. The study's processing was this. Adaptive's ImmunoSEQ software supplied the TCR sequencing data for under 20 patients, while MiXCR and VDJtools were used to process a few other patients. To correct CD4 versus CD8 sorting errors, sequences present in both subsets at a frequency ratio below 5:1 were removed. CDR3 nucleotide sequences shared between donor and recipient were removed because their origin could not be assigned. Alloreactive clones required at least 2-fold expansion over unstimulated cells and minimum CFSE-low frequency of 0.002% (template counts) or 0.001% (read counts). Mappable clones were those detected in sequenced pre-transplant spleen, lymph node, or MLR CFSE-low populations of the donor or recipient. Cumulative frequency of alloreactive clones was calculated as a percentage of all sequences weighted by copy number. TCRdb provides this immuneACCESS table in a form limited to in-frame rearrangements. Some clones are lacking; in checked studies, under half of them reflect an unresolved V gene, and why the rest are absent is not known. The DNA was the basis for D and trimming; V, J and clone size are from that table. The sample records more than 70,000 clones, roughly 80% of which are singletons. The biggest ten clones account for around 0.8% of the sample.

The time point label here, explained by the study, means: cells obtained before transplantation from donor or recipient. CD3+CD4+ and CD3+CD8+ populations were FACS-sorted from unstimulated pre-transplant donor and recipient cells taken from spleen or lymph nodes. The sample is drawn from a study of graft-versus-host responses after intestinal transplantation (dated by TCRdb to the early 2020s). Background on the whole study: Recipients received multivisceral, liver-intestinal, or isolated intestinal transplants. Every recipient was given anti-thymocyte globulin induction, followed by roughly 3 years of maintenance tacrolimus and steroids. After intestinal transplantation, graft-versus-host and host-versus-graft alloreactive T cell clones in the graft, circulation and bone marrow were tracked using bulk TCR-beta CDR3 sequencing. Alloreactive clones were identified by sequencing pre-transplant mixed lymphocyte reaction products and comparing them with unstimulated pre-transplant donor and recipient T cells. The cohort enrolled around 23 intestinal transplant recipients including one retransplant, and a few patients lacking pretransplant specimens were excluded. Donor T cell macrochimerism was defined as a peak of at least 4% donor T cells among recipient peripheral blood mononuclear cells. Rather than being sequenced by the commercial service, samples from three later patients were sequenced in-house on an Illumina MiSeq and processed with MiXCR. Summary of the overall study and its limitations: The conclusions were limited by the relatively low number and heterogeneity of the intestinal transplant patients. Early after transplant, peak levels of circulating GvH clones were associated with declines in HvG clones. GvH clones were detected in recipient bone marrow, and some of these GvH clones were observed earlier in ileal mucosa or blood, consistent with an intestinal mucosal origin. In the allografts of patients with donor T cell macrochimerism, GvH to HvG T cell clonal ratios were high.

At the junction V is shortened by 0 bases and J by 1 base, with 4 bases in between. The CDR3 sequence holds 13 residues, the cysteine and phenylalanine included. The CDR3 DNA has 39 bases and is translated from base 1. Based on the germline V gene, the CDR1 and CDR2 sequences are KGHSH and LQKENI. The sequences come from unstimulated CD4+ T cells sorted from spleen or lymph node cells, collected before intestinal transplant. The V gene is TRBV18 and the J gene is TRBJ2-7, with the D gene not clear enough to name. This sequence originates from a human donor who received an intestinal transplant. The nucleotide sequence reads TGTGCCAGCTCACCACCGAGATCCTACGAGCAGTACTTC. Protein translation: CASSPPRSYEQYF.